This TCR beta chain is from a study of blood T cell repertoires in COVID-19. Looking at the study overall: Italy, Spain and the United States were the sources of the convalescent and acute COVID-19 samples. T cells, B-cell-depleted T cells, or PBMCs provided the cDNA or gDNA that served as material.

Per the study methods: Amplification of reference gene primers was used by the study to estimate nucleated cell counts. The assay was immunoSEQ multiplex PCR, and TCRdb's table has in-frame clones only and misses some. That table furnishes V, J and clone size, whereas the DNA furnished D and trimming. This sample carries fewer than 300,000 clones, about 83% of them seen once, and the ten largest clones take 8% to 9.5%. This clonotype originated in a woman aged 45 to 65 who had recovered from COVID-19. The sequenced material came from peripheral blood.

CDR3 in DNA: TGTGCCAGTAGTCTTAGCCCGACTGAAGCTTTCTTT. Protein product: CASSLSPTEAFF. The chain has TRBV19 and TRBJ1-1; D uncertain. Germline CDR1 is LNHDA and CDR2 is SQIVND (reference sequence). V shed 5 bases and J shed 5 bases, with 9 bases lying between them. The CDR3 totals 12 residues.